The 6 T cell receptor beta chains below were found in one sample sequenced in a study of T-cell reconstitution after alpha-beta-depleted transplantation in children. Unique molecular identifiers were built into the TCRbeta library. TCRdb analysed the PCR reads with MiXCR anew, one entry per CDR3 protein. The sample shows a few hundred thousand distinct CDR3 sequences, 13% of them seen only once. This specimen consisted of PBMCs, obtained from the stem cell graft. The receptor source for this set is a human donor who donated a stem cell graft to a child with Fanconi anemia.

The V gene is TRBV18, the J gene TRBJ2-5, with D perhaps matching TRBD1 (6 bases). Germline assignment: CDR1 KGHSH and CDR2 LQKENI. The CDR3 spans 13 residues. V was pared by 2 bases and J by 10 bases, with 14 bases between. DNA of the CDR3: TGTGCCAGCTCACCATCCAGGGGAAGGGACCAGTACTTC. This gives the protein CASSPSRGRDQYF.

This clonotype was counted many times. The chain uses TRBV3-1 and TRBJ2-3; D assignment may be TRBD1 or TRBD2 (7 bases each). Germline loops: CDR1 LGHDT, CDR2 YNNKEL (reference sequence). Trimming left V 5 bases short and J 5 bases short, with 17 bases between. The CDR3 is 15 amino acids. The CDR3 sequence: CASSSGQGEGDTQYF. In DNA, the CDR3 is TGTGCCAGCAGCTCAGGGCAGGGGGAGGGAGATACGCAGTATTTT.

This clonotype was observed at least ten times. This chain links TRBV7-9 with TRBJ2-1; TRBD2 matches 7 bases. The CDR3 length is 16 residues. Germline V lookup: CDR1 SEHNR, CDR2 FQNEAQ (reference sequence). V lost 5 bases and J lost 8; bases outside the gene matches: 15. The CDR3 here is CASSAWAGTKIYEQFF. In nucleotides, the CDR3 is TGTGCCAGCAGCGCGTGGGCGGGGACTAAGATATATGAGCAGTTCTTC.

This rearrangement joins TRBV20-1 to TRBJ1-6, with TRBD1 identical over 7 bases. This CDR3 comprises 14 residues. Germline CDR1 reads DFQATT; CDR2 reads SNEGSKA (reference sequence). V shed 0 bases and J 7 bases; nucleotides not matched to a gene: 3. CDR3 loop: CSARDGTANSPLHF. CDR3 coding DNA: TGCAGTGCTAGAGATGGGACAGCAAATTCACCCCTCCACTTT.

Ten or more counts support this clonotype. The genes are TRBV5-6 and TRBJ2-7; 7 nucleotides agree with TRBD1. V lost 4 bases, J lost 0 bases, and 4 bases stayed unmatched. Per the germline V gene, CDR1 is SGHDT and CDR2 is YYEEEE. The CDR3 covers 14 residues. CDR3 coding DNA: TGTGCCAGCAGCCCGGACAGGAGCTCCTACGAGCAGTACTTC. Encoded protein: CASSPDRSSYEQYF.

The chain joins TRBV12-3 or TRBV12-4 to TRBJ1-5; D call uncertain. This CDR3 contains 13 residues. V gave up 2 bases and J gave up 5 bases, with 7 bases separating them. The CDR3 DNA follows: TGTGCCAGCAGTTTATTTGCTTATCAGCCCCAGCATTTT. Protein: CASSLFAYQPQHF.